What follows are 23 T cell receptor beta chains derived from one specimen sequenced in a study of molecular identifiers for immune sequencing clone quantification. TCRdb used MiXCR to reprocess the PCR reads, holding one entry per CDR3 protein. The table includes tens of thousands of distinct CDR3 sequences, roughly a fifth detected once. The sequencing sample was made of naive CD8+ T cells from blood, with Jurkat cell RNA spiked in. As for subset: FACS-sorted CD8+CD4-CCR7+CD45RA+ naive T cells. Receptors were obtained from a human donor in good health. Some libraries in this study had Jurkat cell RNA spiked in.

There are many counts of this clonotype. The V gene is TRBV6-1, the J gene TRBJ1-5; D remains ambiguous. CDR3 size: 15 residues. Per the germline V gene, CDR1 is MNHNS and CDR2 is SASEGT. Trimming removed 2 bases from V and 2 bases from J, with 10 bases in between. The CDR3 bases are TGTGCCAGCAGTGAAAATCCCGGGGGCAATCAGCCCCAGCATTTT. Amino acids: CASSENPGGNQPQHF.

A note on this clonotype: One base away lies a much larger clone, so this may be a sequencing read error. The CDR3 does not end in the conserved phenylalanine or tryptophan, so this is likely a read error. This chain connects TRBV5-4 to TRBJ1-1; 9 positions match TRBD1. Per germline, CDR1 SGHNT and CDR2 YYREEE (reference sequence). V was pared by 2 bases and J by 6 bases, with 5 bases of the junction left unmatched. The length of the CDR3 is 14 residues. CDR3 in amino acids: CASSLQGALAEAFS. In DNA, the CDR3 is TGTGCCAGCAGCTTACAGGGGGCTTTGGCTGAAGCTTTCTCT.

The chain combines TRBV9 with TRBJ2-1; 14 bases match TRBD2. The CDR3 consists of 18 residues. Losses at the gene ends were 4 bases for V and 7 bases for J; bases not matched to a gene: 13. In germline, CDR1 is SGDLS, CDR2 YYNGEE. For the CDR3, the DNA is TGTGCCAGCAGCTCCCACACGGCGGGGACTAGCGGGGGAAATGAGCAGTTCTTC. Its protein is CASSSHTAGTSGGNEQFF. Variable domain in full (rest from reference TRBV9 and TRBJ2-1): DSGVTQTPKHLITATGQRVTLRCSPRSGDLSVYWYQQSLDQGLQFLIQYYNGEERAKGNILERFSAQQFPDLHSELNLSSLELGDSALYFCASSSHTAGTSGGNEQFFGPGTRLTVL.

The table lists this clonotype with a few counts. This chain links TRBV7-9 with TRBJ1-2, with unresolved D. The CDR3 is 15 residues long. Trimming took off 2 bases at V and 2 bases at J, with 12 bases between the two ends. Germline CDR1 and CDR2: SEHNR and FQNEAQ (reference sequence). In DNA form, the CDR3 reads TGTGCCAGCAGCTTAACTTTCTTGGGGAACTATGGCTACACCTTC. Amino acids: CASSLTFLGNYGYTF.

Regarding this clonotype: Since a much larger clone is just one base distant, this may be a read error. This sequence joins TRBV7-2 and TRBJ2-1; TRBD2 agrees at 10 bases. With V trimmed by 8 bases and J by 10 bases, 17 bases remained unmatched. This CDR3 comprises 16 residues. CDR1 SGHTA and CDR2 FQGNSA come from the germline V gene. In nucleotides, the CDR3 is TGTGCCAGCGGCTCCTTGACTAGCGGGCATTCTTGGGAGCAGTTCTTC. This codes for CASGSLTSGHSWEQFF.

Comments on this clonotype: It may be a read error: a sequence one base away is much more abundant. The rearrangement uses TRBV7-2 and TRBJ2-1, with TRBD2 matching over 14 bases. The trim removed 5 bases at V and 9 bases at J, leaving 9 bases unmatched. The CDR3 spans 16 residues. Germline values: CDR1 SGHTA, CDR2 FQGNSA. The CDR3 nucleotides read TGTGCCAGCAGCCCGACTAGCGGGGGGGCCTATGGTGAGCAGTTCTTC. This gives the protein CASSPTSGGAYGEQFF.

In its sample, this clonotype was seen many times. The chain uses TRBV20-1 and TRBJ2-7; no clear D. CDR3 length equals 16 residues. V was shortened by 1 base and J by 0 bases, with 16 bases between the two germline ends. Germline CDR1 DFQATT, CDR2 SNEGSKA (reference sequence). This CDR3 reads CSARVLPTEYSYEQYF. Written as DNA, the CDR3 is TGCAGTGCTAGAGTGCTACCGACGGAGTACTCCTACGAGCAGTACTTC.

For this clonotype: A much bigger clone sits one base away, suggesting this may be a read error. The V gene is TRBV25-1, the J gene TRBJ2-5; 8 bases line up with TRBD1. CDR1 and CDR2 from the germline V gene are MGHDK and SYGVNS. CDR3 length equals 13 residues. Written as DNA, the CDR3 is TGTGCCAGCAGTGAGACAGGGGAAGAGGCCCAGTACTTC. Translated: CASSETGEEAQYF.

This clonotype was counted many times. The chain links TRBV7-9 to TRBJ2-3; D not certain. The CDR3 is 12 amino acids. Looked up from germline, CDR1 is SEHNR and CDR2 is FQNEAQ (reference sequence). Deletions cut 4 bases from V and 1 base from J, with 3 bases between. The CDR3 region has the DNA TGTGCCAGCAGCTGGGGCACAGATACGCAGTATTTT. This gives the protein CASSWGTDTQYF.

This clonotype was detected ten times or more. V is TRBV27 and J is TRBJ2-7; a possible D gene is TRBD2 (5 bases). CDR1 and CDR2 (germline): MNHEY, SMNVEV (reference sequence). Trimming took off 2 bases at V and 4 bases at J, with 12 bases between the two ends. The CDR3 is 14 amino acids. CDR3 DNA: TGTGCCAGCAGTTTAGGACGGGGTTGGTACGAGCAGTACTTC. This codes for CASSLGRGWYEQYF.

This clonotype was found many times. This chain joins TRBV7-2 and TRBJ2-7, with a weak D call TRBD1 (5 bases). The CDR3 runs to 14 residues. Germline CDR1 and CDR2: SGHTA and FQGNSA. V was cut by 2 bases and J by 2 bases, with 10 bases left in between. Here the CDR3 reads CASSLFQGTYEQYF. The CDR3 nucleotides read TGTGCCAGCAGCTTATTTCAGGGAACCTACGAGCAGTACTTC.

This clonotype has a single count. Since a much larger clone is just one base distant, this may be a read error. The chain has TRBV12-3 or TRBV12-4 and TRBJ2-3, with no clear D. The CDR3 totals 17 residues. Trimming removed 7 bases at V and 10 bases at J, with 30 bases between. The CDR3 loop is CASTPPLAPKDPGPQYF. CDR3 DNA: TGTGCCAGCACCCCCCCCTTGGCCCCAAAAGACCCCGGTCCGCAGTATTTT.

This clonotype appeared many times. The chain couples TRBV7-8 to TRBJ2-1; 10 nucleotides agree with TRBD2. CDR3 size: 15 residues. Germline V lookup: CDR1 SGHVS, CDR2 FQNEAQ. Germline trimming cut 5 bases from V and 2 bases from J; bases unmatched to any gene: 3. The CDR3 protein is CASSPSGGAYNEQFF. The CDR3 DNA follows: TGTGCCAGCAGCCCCAGCGGGGGGGCCTACAATGAGCAGTTCTTC.

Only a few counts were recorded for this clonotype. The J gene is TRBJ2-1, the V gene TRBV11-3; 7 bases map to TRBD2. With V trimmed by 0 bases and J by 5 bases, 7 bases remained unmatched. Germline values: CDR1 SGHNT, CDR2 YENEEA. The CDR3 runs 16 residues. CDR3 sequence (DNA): TGTGCCAGCAGCTTAGAGGCCGCTAGCGGCAACAATGAGCAGTTCTTC. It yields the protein CASSLEAASGNNEQFF.

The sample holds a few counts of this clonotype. CDR3 sequence (DNA): TGTGCCATCCACCAAGGCTACTCTGTAGTTTCCCTTGAAGCTTTCTTT. Protein sequence: CAIHQGYSVVSLEAFF. V gene TRBV27 combines with J gene TRBJ1-1; D ambiguous. This CDR3 comprises 16 residues. Looked up from germline, CDR1 is MNHEY and CDR2 is SMNVEV (reference sequence). The V end was cut by 10 bases, the J end by 7 bases, with 28 bases between.

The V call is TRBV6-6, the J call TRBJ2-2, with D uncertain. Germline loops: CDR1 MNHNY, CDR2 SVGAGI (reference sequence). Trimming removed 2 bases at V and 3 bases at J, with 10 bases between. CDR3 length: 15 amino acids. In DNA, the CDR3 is TGTGCCAGCAGTTACGCAGGCCCCTACACCGGGGAGCTGTTTTTT. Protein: CASSYAGPYTGELFF.

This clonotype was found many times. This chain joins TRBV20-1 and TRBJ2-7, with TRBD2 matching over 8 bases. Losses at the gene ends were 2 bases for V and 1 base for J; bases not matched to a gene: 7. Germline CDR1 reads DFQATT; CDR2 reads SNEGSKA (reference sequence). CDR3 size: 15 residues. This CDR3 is CSARLAGPLSYEQYF. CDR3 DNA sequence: TGCAGTGCTAGACTAGCGGGCCCTCTATCCTACGAGCAGTACTTC.

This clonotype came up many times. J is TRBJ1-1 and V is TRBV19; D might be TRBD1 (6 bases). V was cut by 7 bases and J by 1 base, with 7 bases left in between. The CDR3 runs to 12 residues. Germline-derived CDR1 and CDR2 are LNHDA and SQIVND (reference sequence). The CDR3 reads CASKQGNTEAFF. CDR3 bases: TGTGCCAGTAAACAGGGGAACACTGAAGCTTTCTTT.

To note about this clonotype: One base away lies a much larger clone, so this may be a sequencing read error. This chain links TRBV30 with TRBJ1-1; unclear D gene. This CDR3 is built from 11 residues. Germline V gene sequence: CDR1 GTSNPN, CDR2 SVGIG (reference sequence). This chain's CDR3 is CAEGLSGEALF. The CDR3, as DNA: TGTGCAGAAGGACTTTCCGGGGAAGCTCTCTTT.

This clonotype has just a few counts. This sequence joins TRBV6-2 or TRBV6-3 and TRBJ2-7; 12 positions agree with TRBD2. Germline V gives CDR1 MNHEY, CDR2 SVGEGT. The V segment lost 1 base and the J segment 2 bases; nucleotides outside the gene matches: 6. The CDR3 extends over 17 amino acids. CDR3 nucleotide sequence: TGTGCCAGCAGTTACTATCCACGACTAGCGGGAGCCTACGAGCAGTACTTC. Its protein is CASSYYPRLAGAYEQYF.

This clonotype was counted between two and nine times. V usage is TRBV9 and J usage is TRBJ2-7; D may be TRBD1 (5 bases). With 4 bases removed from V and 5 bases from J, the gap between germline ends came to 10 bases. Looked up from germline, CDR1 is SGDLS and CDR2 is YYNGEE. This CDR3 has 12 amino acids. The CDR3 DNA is TGTGCCAGCAGCCCCCAAGGGGACGAGCAGTACTTC. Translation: CASSPQGDEQYF.

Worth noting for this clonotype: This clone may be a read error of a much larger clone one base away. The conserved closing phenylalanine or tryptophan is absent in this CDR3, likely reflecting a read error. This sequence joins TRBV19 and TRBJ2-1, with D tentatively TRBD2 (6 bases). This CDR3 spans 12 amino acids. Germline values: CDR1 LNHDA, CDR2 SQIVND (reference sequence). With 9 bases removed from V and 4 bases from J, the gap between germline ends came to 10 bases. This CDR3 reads CAREGLYNEQFS. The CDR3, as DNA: TGTGCCAGAGAGGGACTTTACAATGAGCAGTTCTCC.

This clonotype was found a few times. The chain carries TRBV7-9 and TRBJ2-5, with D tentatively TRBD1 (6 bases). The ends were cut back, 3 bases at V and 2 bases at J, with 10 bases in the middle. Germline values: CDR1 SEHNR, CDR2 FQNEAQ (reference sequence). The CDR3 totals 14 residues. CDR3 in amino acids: CASSLSQGQETQYF. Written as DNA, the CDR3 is TGTGCCAGCAGCTTGAGCCAGGGGCAAGAGACCCAGTACTTC. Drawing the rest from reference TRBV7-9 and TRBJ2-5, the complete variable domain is DTGVSQNPRHKITKRGQNVTFRCDPISEHNRLYWYRQTLGQGPEFLTYFQNEAQLEKSRLLSDRFSAERPKGSFSTLEIQRTEQGDSAMYLCASSLSQGQETQYFGPGTRLLVL.